This T cell receptor beta chain was identified during a study of metastatic and nonmetastatic thyroid tumors. About the research overall: Repertoires of blood and of tissue (tumor or nodule) from malignant and benign thyroid patients were compared.

Findings and caveats of the study: Patients with malignant thyroid tumors reportedly had significantly higher TCR beta diversity than those with benign nodules, in blood and tumor.

None of the patients had undergone any treatment ahead of thyroid surgery. V was shortened by 1 base and J by 4 bases, with 13 bases between the two germline ends. Germline-derived CDR1 and CDR2 are SEHNR and FQNEAQ (reference sequence). The CDR3 covers 15 residues. Remarks on this clone: Its antigen is undetermined.

As processed by the authors: In papillary thyroid cancer, a distant-metastasis classifier was built using CDR3 differences across clinicopathological groups. TCRdb reanalyzed the PCR reads via MiXCR. The V and J calls shown here were made by TCRdb, not taken from the authors' results. The repertoire includes tens of thousands of clones, roughly 4% of them detected once, and about 21% sits in the top ten. The sequencing sample was made of blood. This sequence was found in a female donor with papillary thyroid cancer or a benign thyroid nodule (not recorded which). Some clones in this sample may be carry-over from other donors' samples. The genes are TRBV7-9 and TRBJ2-5; D possibly corresponds to TRBD1 (5 bases). CDR3 bases: TGTGCCAGCAGCTTAGGGCACAGGCCCCCAGAGACCCAGTACTTC. Translated: CASSLGHRPPETQYF.